Following are 24 T cell receptor beta chains from one sample sequenced in a study of control samples from healthy donors and cancer patients. The protocol was immunoSEQ multiplex PCR, while the TCRdb copy is restricted to in-frame clones and leaves out a portion. The table records 46,000 or so clones, over 90% of them present only once. Source material: PBMCs. These receptors were collected from a woman aged 45 to 65 with head and neck cancer.

This sequence joins TRBV6-6 and TRBJ1-2; TRBD1 matches 9 bases. Germline assignment: CDR1 MNHNY and CDR2 SVGAGI (reference sequence). V lost 5 bases to trimming and J lost 8 bases; unmatched junction nucleotides: 18. The CDR3 totals 17 residues. The CDR3 loop is CASSRGGLRDRVSGYTF. CDR3 bases: TGTGCCAGCAGTCGTGGCGGGTTACGGGACAGGGTGAGCGGCTACACCTTC.

The V gene is TRBV27, the J gene TRBJ2-1; no clear D gene. Looked up from germline, CDR1 is MNHEY and CDR2 is SMNVEV (reference sequence). This CDR3 is 10 amino acids long. Trimming took off 3 bases at V and 9 bases at J, with 3 bases between the two ends. CDR3 amino acids: CASSFPEQFF. For the CDR3, the DNA is TGTGCCAGCAGTTTTCCTGAGCAGTTCTTC.

In nucleotides, the CDR3 is TGCGCCAGCAGCTTGAGAGGATTAGCGGGGGTCCCCCAGTACTTC. It encodes CASSLRGLAGVPQYF. The chain is built from TRBV5-1 and TRBJ2-5, with 9 bases matching TRBD2. The CDR3 has 15 amino acids. Germline loops: CDR1 SGHRS, CDR2 YFSETQ. J gave up 9 bases and V 1 base, and 10 bases lay outside the gene matches.

This chain joins TRBV9 and TRBJ1-1, with D hard to call. Trimming removed 4 bases at V and 0 bases at J, with 7 bases between. From germline, CDR1 is SGDLS and CDR2 YYNGEE. The CDR3 totals 13 residues. CDR3: CASSLMMNTEAFF. CDR3 nucleotides: TGTGCCAGCAGCCTAATGATGAACACTGAAGCTTTCTTT.

The chain recombines TRBV5-3 with TRBJ2-7; no clear D. TRBV5-3 is an ORF; its function is uncertain. This CDR3 is 14 amino acids long. V gave up 1 base and J gave up 1 base, with 9 bases separating them. The CDR3 sequence is CARSLRPTSYEQYF. The CDR3 nucleotides read TGTGCCAGAAGCTTGAGGCCGACTTCCTACGAGCAGTACTTC.

The V call is TRBV5-4, the J call TRBJ2-5; D uncertain. The V gene lost 4 bases and the J gene lost 1 base, with 11 bases spanning the gap. The CDR3 runs 14 residues. The germline CDR1 and CDR2 sequences are SGHNT and YYREEE (reference sequence). The CDR3 region is CASSPRAVQETQYF. CDR3 sequence (DNA): TGTGCCAGCAGCCCCCGGGCCGTCCAAGAGACCCAGTACTTC.

V usage is TRBV7-2 and J usage is TRBJ2-1, with 8 bases lining up with TRBD2. J lost 8 bases, V lost 0 bases, and 6 bases had no gene match. The CDR3 is 15 amino acids. The germline V gene encodes CDR1 SGHTA and CDR2 FQGNSA. The CDR3 DNA reads TGTGCCAGCAGCTTAGCGGTTAGCGGGAAGGATGAGCAGTTCTTC. It yields the protein CASSLAVSGKDEQFF.

CDR3 protein: CSVVTGRPYNEQFF. CDR3 coding DNA: TGCAGCGTTGTCACGGGGCGCCCCTACAATGAGCAGTTCTTC. The gene calls are TRBV29-1 and TRBJ2-1; D might be TRBD1 or TRBD2, each matching 5 bases. The CDR3 has 14 amino acids. The V gene lost 4 bases and the J gene lost 2 bases, with 12 bases spanning the gap. The germline V gene has CDR1 SQVTM and CDR2 ANQGSEA.

The V call is TRBV4-3, the J call TRBJ2-7; TRBD1 aligns across 9 bases. This CDR3 is 17 amino acids long. Germline assignment: CDR1 LGHNA and CDR2 YSLEER. J was trimmed by 2 bases and V by 1 base; bases with no gene match: 9. Written as DNA, the CDR3 is TGCGCCAGCAGCCAAGTGCTGATTGGGACAGGGCCCTACGAGCAGTACTTC. Translating gives CASSQVLIGTGPYEQYF.

V and J are TRBV7-9 and TRBJ1-4; 7 nucleotides agree with TRBD1. V shed 8 bases, J shed 6 bases, and the junction held 9 bases outside the gene matches. The CDR3 loop spans 14 amino acids. From germline, CDR1 is SEHNR and CDR2 FQNEAQ (reference sequence). The chain's CDR3 is CASSRQGLDEKLFF. CDR3 DNA: TGTGCCAGCTCGCGACAGGGCCTAGATGAAAAACTGTTTTTT.

The chain couples TRBV28 to TRBJ1-1; D is ambiguous. Germline lookup yields CDR1 MDHEN and CDR2 SYDVKM. There are 12 residues in the CDR3. V lost 1 base and J 11 bases, leaving 11 bases between the germline ends. The CDR3 DNA reads TGTGCCAGCAGTTTATTTTCCCCAGGTGCTTTCTTT. It codes for CASSLFSPGAFF. Using reference TRBV28 and TRBJ1-1 for the parts outside the CDR3, the full variable domain is DVKVTQSSRYLVKRTGEKVFLECVQDMDHENMFWYRQDPGLGLRLIYFSYDVKMKEKGDIPEGYSVSREKKERFSLILESASTNQTSMYLCASSLFSPGAFFGQGTRLTVV.

The gene calls are TRBV29-1 and TRBJ2-5; 10 bases align to TRBD2. The V and J ends lost 4 bases and 2 bases, in that order; junction bases with no gene match: 1. The CDR3 totals 13 residues. Germline assignment: CDR1 SQVTM and CDR2 ANQGSEA. The CDR3 loop is CSVVAGGQETQYF. The CDR3 DNA reads TGCAGCGTTGTAGCGGGAGGACAAGAGACCCAGTACTTC.

This clone was seen a handful of times. For the CDR3, the DNA is TGTGCCAGTAAGGAGGGGCGGGCTAATGAAAAACTGTTTTTT. Its translation is CASKEGRANEKLFF. The chain joins TRBV19 to TRBJ1-4; possibly TRBD1 for D (5 bases). Germline V lookup: CDR1 LNHDA, CDR2 SQIVND (reference sequence). The CDR3 loop spans 14 amino acids. V shed 7 bases and J shed 3 bases, with 12 bases lying between them.

This chain connects TRBV18 to TRBJ2-1; D is possibly TRBD1 or TRBD2 (5 bases each). Between the trimmed V and J ends, which lost 6 bases and 8 bases, there was a span of 14 bases. CDR3 length: 13 amino acids. Germline-derived CDR1 and CDR2 are KGHSH and LQKENI. The CDR3 DNA reads TGTGCCAGCTCTCTTGGACTGGGGGATGAGCAGTTCTTC. Translation gives CASSLGLGDEQFF.

The rearrangement joins TRBV5-1 to TRBJ2-5; TRBD1 agrees at 8 bases. This CDR3 spans 15 amino acids. Per the germline V gene, CDR1 is SGHRS and CDR2 is YFSETQ. V shed 4 bases, J shed 5 bases, and the junction held 10 bases outside the gene matches. CDR3 sequence (DNA): TGCGCCAGCAGCCCTCGGACAGGGTCCTCCGAGACCCAGTACTTC. Amino acids: CASSPRTGSSETQYF.

The chain has TRBV11-2 and TRBJ2-6; no reliable D call. The ends were cut back, 7 bases at V and 4 bases at J, with 8 bases in the middle. Germline CDR1 SGHAT, CDR2 FQNNGV. The CDR3 has 13 residues. The CDR3: CASTYLGANVLTF. CDR3 nucleotide sequence: TGTGCCAGCACTTACCTCGGGGCCAACGTCCTGACTTTC.

J is TRBJ2-5 and V is TRBV5-8, with D perhaps TRBD1 (5 bases). Trimming took 2 bases from V and 4 from J, leaving 15 bases between them. The germline CDR1 and CDR2 sequences are SGHTS and YDEGEE. CDR3 size: 15 residues. The CDR3 spells CASSFLQAVRETQYF. In nucleotides, the CDR3 is TGTGCCAGCAGCTTCCTACAGGCCGTGAGAGAGACCCAGTACTTC.

This chain joins TRBV5-1 and TRBJ1-3, with D possibly matching TRBD1 (5 bases). The CDR3 runs 14 residues. Germline V gives CDR1 SGHRS, CDR2 YFSETQ. V lost 3 bases and J 0 bases, leaving 7 bases between the germline ends. The chain's CDR3 is CASSWDPSGNTIYF. CDR3 coding DNA: TGCGCCAGCAGCTGGGACCCCTCTGGAAACACCATATATTTT.

The rearrangement uses TRBV2 and TRBJ2-6; D is unresolved. CDR3 length: 15 residues. Trimming left V 6 bases short and J 0 bases short, with 9 bases between. CDR1 is SNHLY, CDR2 FYNNEI, per germline. CDR3: CASRVGGSGANVLTF. CDR3 nucleotide sequence: TGTGCCAGCAGAGTCGGTGGCTCTGGGGCCAACGTCCTGACTTTC. Filled out from reference TRBV2 and TRBJ2-6, the complete variable domain reads EPEVTQTPSHQVTQMGQEVILRCVPISNHLYFYWYRQILGQKVEFLVSFYNNEISEKSEIFDDQFSVERPDGSNFTLKIRSTKLEDSAMYFCASRVGGSGANVLTFGAGSRLTVL.

The chain joins TRBV11-2 to TRBJ1-3; TRBD1 aligns across 11 bases. CDR1 and CDR2 from the germline V gene are SGHAT and FQNNGV. V shed 5 bases and J 3 bases; nucleotides not matched to a gene: 6. The CDR3 has 16 amino acids. Here the CDR3 DNA reads TGTGCCAGCAGCCTCCGGGACAGGGGGATTGGAAACACCATATATTTT. It translates to CASSLRDRGIGNTIYF. Looking up the rest from reference TRBV11-2 and TRBJ1-3 gives the full variable domain: EAGVAQSPRYKIIEKRQSVAFWCNPISGHATLYWYQQILGQGPKLLIQFQNNGVVDDSQLPKDRFSAERLKGVDSTLKIQPAKLEDSAVYLCASSLRDRGIGNTIYFGEGSWLTVV.

This clone came up once. The CDR3 DNA is TGCGCCAGCAGCTTAAGAGGGGTTGAGAACACCGGGGAGCTGTTTTTT. Amino acid sequence: CASSLRGVENTGELFF. The chain couples TRBV5-1 to TRBJ2-2; D possibly matches TRBD1 or TRBD2 (5 bases each). The V and J ends lost 2 bases and 1 base respectively, with 12 bases between them. Germline V lookup: CDR1 SGHRS, CDR2 YFSETQ. The CDR3 totals 16 residues.

The V and J genes are TRBV6-5 and TRBJ1-6; D remains ambiguous. CDR1 is MNHEY and CDR2 is SVGAGI in the germline V gene. CDR3 length equals 13 residues. V lost 3 bases and J lost 4, with 4 bases in between. In nucleotides, the CDR3 is TGTGCCAGCAGTTATGATTATAATTCACCCCTCCACTTT. This encodes CASSYDYNSPLHF.

This chain links TRBV4-1 with TRBJ2-3; maybe TRBD2 (7 bases). Trimming cost V 0 bases and J 4 bases, with 11 bases left between them. The CDR3 totals 15 residues. The germline V gene has CDR1 MGHRA and CDR2 YSYEKL. CDR3 sequence: CASSQERGAADTQYF. DNA of the CDR3: TGCGCCAGCAGCCAAGAACGGGGGGCCGCAGATACGCAGTATTTT.

This rearrangement joins TRBV6-5 to TRBJ1-5; D uncertain. CDR1 and CDR2 (germline): MNHEY, SVGAGI. V was shortened by 0 bases and J by 1 base, with 7 bases between the two germline ends. The CDR3 totals 15 residues. In nucleotides, the CDR3 is TGTGCCAGCAGTTACTCGATTCGGAGCAATCAGCCCCAGCATTTT. Its translation is CASSYSIRSNQPQHF.